One and the same sample provided the 6 T cell receptor beta chains below, sequenced in a study of T cell repertoires in cytomegalovirus infection. TCRdb fed the reads into MiXCR, producing one record per CDR3 protein. Altogether over 120,000 distinct CDR3 sequences are present, approximately 30% being singletons, with the ten largest covering 45% to 60%. Which antigens these TCRs recognize remains unknown. The sample here was CD8+ T cells from cultured PBMCs, taken from culture after CMV antigen stimulation. These receptors were taken from a human donor in good health (CMV status not recorded). Some clones in this sample may be carry-over from other donors' samples.

This chain uses TRBV20-1 with TRBJ2-1; a possible D gene is TRBD1 (6 bases). The length of the CDR3 is 14 residues. Germline V gives CDR1 DFQATT, CDR2 SNEGSKA (reference sequence). Trimming pared 3 bases from V and 6 bases from J, leaving 15 bases between. The CDR3 loop is CSASARGQVNEQFF. CDR3 in DNA: TGCAGTGCTAGTGCCAGGGGTCAGGTCAATGAGCAGTTCTTC.

DNA for the CDR3: TGTGCCAGTAGTATTTCTGCGACAGAATACAATGAGCAGTTCTTC. This sequence encodes CASSISATEYNEQFF. The gene calls are TRBV19 and TRBJ2-1, with D maybe TRBD1 (5 bases). Germline V gene sequence: CDR1 LNHDA, CDR2 SQIVND (reference sequence). The CDR3 contains 15 residues. V lost 3 bases and J lost 4, with 13 bases in between.

The rearrangement joins TRBV29-1 to TRBJ2-5; possible D gene TRBD2, 5 bases. Trimming removed 4 bases from V and 2 bases from J, with 8 bases in between. CDR1 SQVTM and CDR2 ANQGSEA come from the germline V gene. The CDR3 contains 12 residues. CDR3 loop: CSVVRDQETQYF. CDR3 coding DNA: TGCAGCGTTGTGAGGGATCAAGAGACCCAGTACTTC.

This chain uses TRBV28 with TRBJ2-5; D unresolved. The CDR3 consists of 12 residues. Germline V gene data show CDR1 as MDHEN and CDR2 as SYDVKM. The V end was cut by 8 bases, the J end by 4 bases, with 11 bases between. The DNA of the CDR3 is TGTGCCAGCCGGGCGGTGAGAGAGACCCAGTACTTC. It codes for CASRAVRETQYF.

This clonotype was detected ten times or more. This rearrangement joins TRBV18 to TRBJ2-1; D may be TRBD2 (5 bases). Trimming pared 2 bases from V and 4 bases from J, leaving 15 bases between. The length of the CDR3 is 16 residues. Germline V gene data show CDR1 as KGHSH and CDR2 as LQKENI. CDR3 sequence (DNA): TGTGCCAGCTCACCAAAGTCCCCTCGGGGATACAATGAGCAGTTCTTC. It yields the protein CASSPKSPRGYNEQFF.

In this sample, this clonotype turned up a few times. The chain uses TRBV28 and TRBJ2-3; no clear D. V was cut by 6 bases and J by 0 bases, with 16 bases left in between. Per the germline V gene, CDR1 is MDHEN and CDR2 is SYDVKM. CDR3 length: 16 residues. The CDR3 sequence: CASSLMPPPSTDTQYF. CDR3 DNA sequence: TGTGCCAGCAGCCTTATGCCGCCACCTAGCACAGATACGCAGTATTTT.